Listed here are 17 T cell receptor beta chains from one sample, sequenced in a study of CD8 T cells in ankylosing spondylitis. Whole-study results and caveats: Roughly 8 highly homologous variants made up a TCR beta motif, and this motif appeared characteristic of ankylosing spondylitis blood.

These TCRs are of unknown antigen specificity. Using its own MiXCR run on the 5' RACE reads, TCRdb lists one record per CDR3 protein. Here the sample spans 700,000 to 1,000,000 distinct CDR3 sequences, over 9.5% being singletons. Specimen: blood, either unsorted or a sorted T cell fraction (not recorded which). Every receptor here comes from a male donor with ankylosing spondylitis.

This clonotype was detected a few times. The chain's CDR3 is CASSDGTVNTIYF. The CDR3 region has the DNA TGTGCCAGCAGTGACGGGACGGTAAACACCATATATTTT. J is TRBJ1-3 and V is TRBV25-1, with D maybe TRBD1 (5 bases). Looked up from germline, CDR1 is MGHDK and CDR2 is SYGVNS. The CDR3 covers 13 residues. Trimming stripped 3 bases from V and 6 bases from J, with 9 bases between.

The rearrangement links TRBV20-1 to TRBJ1-5; TRBD1 is a possible D gene (5 bases). The germline V gene has CDR1 DFQATT and CDR2 SNEGSKA (reference sequence). CDR3 size: 13 residues. Trimming stripped 1 base from V and 6 bases from J, with 10 bases between. The CDR3 DNA sequence: TGCAGTGCTAGAGTGGGCAGGGTTCAGCCCCAGCATTTT. It codes for CSARVGRVQPQHF.

This clonotype was counted only a few times. The chain combines TRBV7-6 with TRBJ2-7; D not certain. Germline CDR1 SGHVS, CDR2 FNYEAQ. V lost 1 base to trimming and J lost 4 bases, with 14 bases between them. This CDR3 spans 15 amino acids. In DNA, the CDR3 is TGTGCCAGCAGCTTAGGGGTGGCGGTTCATTACGAGCAGTACTTC. This gives the protein CASSLGVAVHYEQYF.

This clonotype was seen only a few times. The V call is TRBV5-1, the J call TRBJ2-5; D may match TRBD1 or TRBD2 (7 bases each). Trimming removed 6 bases at V and 5 bases at J, with 20 bases between. Per the germline V gene, CDR1 is SGHRS and CDR2 is YFSETQ. There are 15 residues in the CDR3. The CDR3 region is CASTLRGGAEETQYF. CDR3 coding DNA: TGCGCCAGCACCCTCAGGGGGGGCGCGGAGGAGACCCAGTACTTC.

This clonotype occurred a few times. The chain recombines TRBV4-1 with TRBJ2-3; 8 positions match TRBD2. CDR1 is MGHRA, CDR2 YSYEKL, per germline. This CDR3 contains 15 residues. The V and J ends lost 3 bases and 0 bases, in that order; junction bases with no gene match: 2. CDR3 loop: CASSQREASTDTQYF. In nucleotides, the CDR3 is TGCGCCAGCAGCCAGCGGGAGGCGAGCACAGATACGCAGTATTTT.

This clonotype has only a few counts. CDR3 protein: CASSLLTAYNEQFF. Written as DNA, the CDR3 is TGTGCCAGCAGCTTGTTGACAGCCTACAATGAGCAGTTCTTC. This chain connects TRBV11-2 to TRBJ2-1; D is perhaps TRBD1 (5 bases). CDR3 length: 14 amino acids. V was cut by 3 bases and J by 2 bases, with 8 bases left in between. Germline loops: CDR1 SGHAT, CDR2 FQNNGV.

The CDR3 DNA reads TGTGCCACCCCGACAGGGGTAGGCACTGAAGCTTTCTTT. Translated, it gives CATPTGVGTEAFF. The V gene is TRBV7-9, the J gene TRBJ1-1, with 8 bases aligning to TRBD1. Losses at the gene ends were 10 bases for V and 4 bases for J; bases not matched to a gene: 8. CDR1 and CDR2 from the germline V gene are SEHNR and FQNEAQ (reference sequence). The CDR3 has 13 residues.

The chain combines TRBV11-2 with TRBJ2-1; 8 bases line up with TRBD2. Germline V gives CDR1 SGHAT, CDR2 FQNNGV. V was clipped by 3 bases and J by 3 bases; unmatched bases: 13. The CDR3 is 18 amino acids. CDR3 protein: CASSFFAGGGGSYNEQFF. CDR3 nucleotides: TGTGCCAGCAGCTTTTTCGCGGGAGGCGGTGGGAGCTACAATGAGCAGTTCTTC.

The CDR3, as DNA: TGCAGTGCCAAAGGACTAGCGGGAGGGACCCGCCCCTACAATGAGCAGTTCTTC. It yields the protein CSAKGLAGGTRPYNEQFF. The chain carries TRBV20-1 and TRBJ2-1; 15 nucleotides agree with TRBD2. CDR3 length equals 18 residues. From germline, CDR1 is DFQATT and CDR2 SNEGSKA (reference sequence). V lost 6 bases and J lost 2; bases outside the gene matches: 11.

In this sample, this clonotype turned up many times. This rearrangement joins TRBV10-3 to TRBJ1-2, with D tentatively TRBD1 (6 bases). This CDR3 spans 15 amino acids. Trimming took 8 bases from V and 2 from J, leaving 18 bases between them. Germline V CDR1 and CDR2: ENHRY, SYGVKD. CDR3 coding DNA: TGTGCCATCGGCCAAACAGGGAAAGCAAACTATGGCTACACCTTC. This gives the protein CAIGQTGKANYGYTF.

This clonotype was counted only a few times. This chain joins TRBV20-1 and TRBJ2-1; 11 nucleotides line up with TRBD2. Germline V gene sequence: CDR1 DFQATT, CDR2 SNEGSKA (reference sequence). V shed 2 bases, J shed 3 bases, and the junction held 9 bases outside the gene matches. CDR3 length equals 17 residues. Written as DNA, the CDR3 is TGCAGTGCTAGACTCCCCCCCGGGACTAGCGGCTACAATGAGCAGTTCTTC. It is translated as CSARLPPGTSGYNEQFF.

The J gene is TRBJ2-5, the V gene TRBV11-3; 8 bases line up with TRBD2. Trimming cost V 1 base and J 0 bases; bases outside gene matches: 4. Germline loops: CDR1 SGHNT, CDR2 YENEEA. The CDR3 contains 16 residues. CDR3 region: CASSLGGGTDQETQYF. The CDR3, as DNA: TGTGCCAGCAGCTTAGGCGGGGGGACTGACCAAGAGACCCAGTACTTC.

The sample holds a few counts of this clonotype. The chain has TRBV5-1 and TRBJ2-1; the D is unclear. V was clipped by 5 bases and J by 9 bases, with 12 bases between them. CDR3 length: 12 residues. The V gene's germline CDR1 is SGHRS and CDR2 YFSETQ. CDR3 DNA sequence: TGCGCCAGCAGTCCGTATTTGAGTGAGCAGTTCTTC. The encoded protein is CASSPYLSEQFF.

This clonotype has just a few counts. The V and J genes are TRBV6-5 and TRBJ2-3; D is possibly TRBD1 or TRBD2 (5 bases each). Trimming cost V 3 bases and J 1 base, with 17 bases left between them. This CDR3 is built from 17 residues. The V gene's germline CDR1 is MNHEY and CDR2 SVGAGI. The CDR3 reads CASSYAPGPMGTDTQYF. For the CDR3, the DNA is TGTGCCAGCAGTTATGCACCGGGGCCCATGGGCACAGATACGCAGTATTTT.

This rearrangement joins TRBV7-8 to TRBJ2-7; 9 bases fit TRBD1. Germline CDR1 SGHVS, CDR2 FQNEAQ. Trimming at V came to 0 bases and at J to 0 bases, leaving 9 bases not matched to a gene. CDR3 length equals 18 residues. The chain's CDR3 is CASSLANRDRVGSYEQYF. The CDR3 bases are TGTGCCAGCAGCTTAGCGAATCGGGACAGGGTAGGCTCCTACGAGCAGTACTTC.

This clonotype was seen a few times. V is TRBV20-1 and J is TRBJ1-2; 7 nucleotides match TRBD1. Germline trimming cut 5 bases from V and 8 bases from J; bases unmatched to any gene: 8. The CDR3 sequence is 12 residues long. Germline assignment: CDR1 DFQATT and CDR2 SNEGSKA (reference sequence). For the CDR3, the DNA is TGCAGTGCTCAGGACAGGTCGGAGGGCTACACCTTC. Translation gives CSAQDRSEGYTF.

A few counts support this clonotype. The V gene is TRBV6-1, the J gene TRBJ2-7; the match to TRBD1 covers 7 bases. Germline V gives CDR1 MNHNS, CDR2 SASEGT. The CDR3 is made up of 13 amino acids. The V gene end was trimmed by 6 bases and the J gene end by 3 bases; junction bases not matched to a gene: 5. The CDR3, as DNA: TGTGCCAGCAGGACAAACAGGGGCTACGAGCAGTACTTC. This codes for CASRTNRGYEQYF.